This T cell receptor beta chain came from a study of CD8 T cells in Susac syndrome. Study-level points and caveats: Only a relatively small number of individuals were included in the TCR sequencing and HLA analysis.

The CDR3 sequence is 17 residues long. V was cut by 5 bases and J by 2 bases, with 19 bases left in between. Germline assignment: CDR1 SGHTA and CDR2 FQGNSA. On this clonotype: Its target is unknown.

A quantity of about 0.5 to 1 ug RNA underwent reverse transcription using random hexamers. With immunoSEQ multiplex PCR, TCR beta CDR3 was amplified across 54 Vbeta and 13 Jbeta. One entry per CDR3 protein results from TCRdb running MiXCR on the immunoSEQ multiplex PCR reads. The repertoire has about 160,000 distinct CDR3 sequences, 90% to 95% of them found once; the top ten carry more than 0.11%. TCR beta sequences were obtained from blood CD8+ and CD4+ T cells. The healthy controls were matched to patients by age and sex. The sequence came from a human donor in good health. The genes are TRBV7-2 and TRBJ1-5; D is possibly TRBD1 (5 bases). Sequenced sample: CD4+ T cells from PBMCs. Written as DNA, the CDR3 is TGTGCCAGCAGCCTCCCCCCCGCCAGGGTCCGCAATCAGCCCCAGCATTTT. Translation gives CASSLPPARVRNQPQHF.